Each of the 9 T cell receptor beta chains below was sequenced from the same sample in a study of blood T cell repertoires in COVID-19. Clones were sequenced by immunoSEQ multiplex PCR, and TCRdb holds only the in-frame ones, with some missing. The table lists 120,000 or so clones, over 85% of them singletons, with around 4.6% in the top ten. The sequenced sample was peripheral blood. The receptors derive from a man aged 55 to 70 with COVID-19, enrolled during active disease.

This chain uses TRBV12-3 or TRBV12-4 with TRBJ2-5; D may be TRBD2 (6 bases). The CDR3 spans 13 residues. V was cut by 5 bases and J by 2 bases, with 9 bases left in between. CDR3 sequence: CASSNGGQETQYF. In nucleotides, the CDR3 is TGTGCCAGCAGTAACGGGGGTCAAGAGACCCAGTACTTC.

The rearrangement links TRBV6-5 to TRBJ2-1; a weak D match, TRBD1 (5 bases). CDR3 length: 14 residues. V shed 4 bases and J shed 7 bases, with 14 bases lying between them. The germline gives CDR1 MNHEY, CDR2 SVGAGI. For the CDR3, the DNA is TGTGCCAGCAGTTCCGTGACAGCGCAGAATGAGCAGTTCTTC. It is translated as CASSSVTAQNEQFF.

This chain joins TRBV18 and TRBJ2-3; D unresolved. CDR1 is KGHSH, CDR2 LQKENI, per germline. The CDR3 runs 12 residues. The ends were cut back, 3 bases at V and 6 bases at J, with 7 bases in the middle. The CDR3 sequence: CASSPARDTQYF. CDR3 nucleotides: TGTGCCAGCTCACCCGCCAGGGATACGCAGTATTTT.

The chain recombines TRBV9 with TRBJ1-6; 10 bases align to TRBD1. The CDR3 is 19 amino acids. Germline trimming cut 0 bases from V and 0 bases from J; bases unmatched to any gene: 6. The V gene's germline CDR1 is SGDLS and CDR2 YYNGEE. In DNA form, the CDR3 reads TGTGCCAGCAGCGTAGGCGGGACAGGGGAAAGCTCCTATAATTCACCCCTCCACTTT. It yields the protein CASSVGGTGESSYNSPLHF.

The rearrangement links TRBV4-3 to TRBJ1-2; 11 bases align to TRBD1. Germline V gene sequence: CDR1 LGHNA, CDR2 YSLEER. Trimming at V came to 0 bases and at J to 8 bases, leaving 5 bases not matched to a gene. The CDR3 consists of 15 residues. The CDR3 DNA is TGCGCCAGCAGCCAAGATCGGACAGGGGGCTGGGGCTACACCTTC. Translating gives CASSQDRTGGWGYTF.

The chain links TRBV7-3 to TRBJ2-3; 7 bases line up with TRBD2. The CDR3 has 16 amino acids. The germline V gene has CDR1 SGHTA and CDR2 FQGTGA. J gave up 2 bases and V 3 bases, and 8 bases lay outside the gene matches. Here the CDR3 DNA reads TGTGCCAGCAGCTTCGTAGCGGGTGGATTCACAGATACGCAGTATTTT. Translated, it gives CASSFVAGGFTDTQYF.

This chain links TRBV6-5 with TRBJ1-1; 7 nucleotides match TRBD1. V gave up 0 bases and J gave up 5 bases; unmatched junction bases: 6. The CDR3 has 15 amino acids. Germline lookup yields CDR1 MNHEY and CDR2 SVGAGI. The CDR3 DNA sequence: TGTGCCAGCAGTTACTCAAAGGGGGCCTGGACTGAAGCTTTCTTT. Translating it yields CASSYSKGAWTEAFF.

The V call is TRBV27, the J call TRBJ2-7; D possibly corresponds to TRBD1 (5 bases). V lost 6 bases to trimming and J lost 2 bases, with 14 bases between them. Germline V CDR1 and CDR2: MNHEY, SMNVEV (reference sequence). This CDR3 comprises 14 residues. CDR3 nucleotides: TGTGCCAGCAGCCACCCGGACACTACCTACGAGCAGTACTTC. This translates into CASSHPDTTYEQYF.

This chain links TRBV4-1 with TRBJ1-3, with a tentative D call TRBD1 (5 bases). The germline V gene encodes CDR1 MGHRA and CDR2 YSYEKL. Trimming stripped 0 bases from V and 5 bases from J, with 5 bases between. The CDR3 sequence is 13 residues long. The CDR3 coding sequence is TGCGCCAGCAGCCAAGAGGACAGAAACACCATATATTTT. This encodes CASSQEDRNTIYF.